In its sample, the clone carrying this TCR beta chain was seen a few times. The sample is drawn from a study of blood T cell repertoires in COVID-19. This CDR3 is 14 amino acids long. The trim removed 3 bases at V and 2 bases at J, leaving 7 bases unmatched. CDR1 DFQATT and CDR2 SNEGSKA come from the germline V gene (reference sequence). The repertoire was sequenced with immunoSEQ multiplex PCR; TCRdb's copy has only in-frame clones and lacks some. The data hold 150,000 or so clones, with 87% observed a single time. The J gene is TRBJ2-7, the V gene TRBV20-1; 7 bases match TRBD1. The sample consisted of peripheral blood. The origin of this receptor is a man of 80 years or more with acute or convalescent COVID-19. This chain's CDR3 is CSASGPGQPYEQYF. The CDR3, as DNA: TGCAGTGCTAGTGGACCGGGACAGCCCTACGAGCAGTACTTC.